This note documents a single T cell receptor (beta chain) sequence. The antigen remains unidentified. This specimen belongs to a study of T cell repertoires in cytomegalovirus infection. Study overall: Both CMV infection and a matching HLA type were indicated by public TCR beta signatures.

TCRdb re-called the reads through MiXCR, storing one row per CDR3 protein. The sample has 830,000 or so distinct CDR3 sequences, around a third seen once. This CDR3 spans 12 amino acids. Germline loops: CDR1 LNHDA, CDR2 SQIVND (reference sequence). The germline V and J ends were trimmed by 4 bases and 6 bases, with 7 bases remaining between them. Study results and caveats: What dominated the ex vivo response were HLA-C-restricted CMV-specific TCR beta clonotypes. Summed frequency of public TCR beta families distinguished CMV carriers with the relevant HLA.

The TCR sequence derives from a human donor in good health (CMV status not recorded). Some clones in this sample may be carry-over from other donors' samples. The specimen comprised cultured CD8+ T cells from PBMCs, sampled from culture after CMV antigen stimulation. V gene TRBV19 combines with J gene TRBJ2-1; no clear D gene. CDR3 loop: CASSSIGNEQFF. CDR3 DNA sequence: TGTGCCAGTAGTAGCATCGGCAATGAGCAGTTCTTC.